The T cell receptor (beta chain) under discussion was sequenced for a study of technical replicates of blood from a few donors (dated by TCRdb to the late 2010s). The library was produced with the immunoSEQ multiplex PCR assay. TCRdb retrieved this table from immuneACCESS and kept in-frame rearrangements only. Not all clones are present; in checked studies, unresolved V genes account for under half, and no reason is known for the remainder. This sample has roughly 69,000 clones in its table, and about 97% of those were observed once. Approximately 0.26% of the sample rests with the top ten. Comments on this clone: Its binding antigen is unknown. Nothing much larger sits one base from this clone, and base qualities are not available.

V is cut back by 4 bases and J by 6 bases, with 2 bases in the junction unmatched. The CDR3 covers 14 residues, taking in both the cysteine and the phenylalanine. The entry retains the CDR3 DNA only, 42 bases that are in frame from base 1. The germline V gene provides CDR1 MGHRA and CDR2 YSYEKL. The TCR sequence derives from a human donor in good health. Material for sequencing was T cells isolated from PBMCs. This sequence uses TRBV4-1 and TRBJ1-4; TRBD1 fits 10 bases in the junction. The CDR3 loop reads CASSLGTGDEKLFF. The DNA is as follows: TGCGCCAGCAGCCTCGGGACAGGGGATGAAAAACTGTTTTTT.